The 8 T cell receptor beta chains given below trace back to one sample, sequenced in a study of vaccination and CD4 T cells after COVID-19. The Oncomine TCR Beta short-read assay was applied to DNA of cultured CD4+ T cells. TCRdb analysed the PCR reads with MiXCR anew, one entry per CDR3 protein. Among fewer than 30,000 distinct CDR3 sequences listed, around 33% were seen once. The time point is: late sampling 161 to 241 days after vaccination in a few convalescent patients. Treatment specified: roughly 10-day PBMC culture with coronavirus spike peptide pools or control peptides (ViraFEST assay). Their antigens remain unidentified. Material: CD4+ T cells from blood, cultured in vitro, obtained about 7 months after SARS-CoV-2 vaccination. These TCRs come from a human donor who had recovered from COVID-19.

V usage is TRBV6-2 or TRBV6-3 and J usage is TRBJ2-7; D is undetermined. Trimming removed 0 bases at V and 4 bases at J, with 7 bases between. The CDR3 is 13 residues long. Germline V gene sequence: CDR1 MNHEY, CDR2 SVGEGT. CDR3 in amino acids: CASSYSDGYEQYF. CDR3 sequence (DNA): TGTGCCAGCAGTTACTCGGACGGATACGAGCAGTACTTC.

This CDR3 reads CSARGAPRETQYF. The CDR3 coding sequence is TGCAGTGCTAGAGGGGCGCCGAGAGAGACCCAGTACTTC. J is TRBJ2-5 and V is TRBV20-1; D is unclear. This CDR3 is built from 13 residues. Germline loops: CDR1 DFQATT, CDR2 SNEGSKA (reference sequence). Trimming pared 1 base from V and 4 bases from J, leaving 10 bases between.

This clonotype was counted a single time. CDR3 in DNA: TGTGCCAGCAGGGGGGCAGGGGGCTCCTACAATGAGCAGTTCTTC. Amino acid sequence: CASRGAGGSYNEQFF. The chain links TRBV28 to TRBJ2-1; TRBD1 matches at 7 bases. The CDR3 consists of 15 residues. Germline lookup yields CDR1 MDHEN and CDR2 SYDVKM. V was pared by 6 bases and J by 0 bases, with 5 bases of the junction left unmatched. Drawing the rest from reference TRBV28 and TRBJ2-1, the complete variable domain is DVKVTQSSRYLVKRTGEKVFLECVQDMDHENMFWYRQDPGLGLRLIYFSYDVKMKEKGDIPEGYSVSREKKERFSLILESASTNQTSMYLCASRGAGGSYNEQFFGPGTRLTVL.

The J gene is TRBJ2-5, the V gene TRBV6-6, with D maybe TRBD2 (6 bases). The CDR3 is 14 residues long. Trimming stripped 6 bases from V and 5 bases from J, with 16 bases between. The germline CDR1 and CDR2 sequences are MNHNY and SVGAGI (reference sequence). The CDR3 nucleotides are TGTGCCAGCAGCGAGCGGAGGACTAAGGAGACCCAGTACTTC. It specifies CASSERRTKETQYF.

The V gene is TRBV15, the J gene TRBJ2-1; the D is unclear. V lost 3 bases to trimming and J lost 12 bases, with 18 bases between them. Germline assignment: CDR1 LNHNV and CDR2 YYDKDF (reference sequence). The CDR3 covers 14 residues. As DNA, the CDR3 is TGTGCCACCAGCAGCGAGCGCTTTACGTTCGGGCAGTTCTTC. This gives the protein CATSSERFTFGQFF.

The chain carries TRBV20-1 and TRBJ2-5, with 12 bases fitting TRBD2. The junction had 1 base not matched to a gene; V was cut back by 4 bases and J by 4 bases. Germline V gene sequence: CDR1 DFQATT, CDR2 SNEGSKA (reference sequence). CDR3 length: 13 amino acids. The CDR3 spells CSAKTSGRETQYF. The CDR3 region has the DNA TGCAGTGCTAAGACTAGCGGGAGAGAGACCCAGTACTTC.

The CDR3 is CASSLALAGETQYF. In nucleotides, the CDR3 is TGTGCCAGCAGCTTAGCCCTAGCAGGAGAGACCCAGTACTTC. The rearrangement joins TRBV7-6 to TRBJ2-5; a possible D gene is TRBD2 (5 bases). Germline V gene data show CDR1 as SGHVS and CDR2 as FNYEAQ. The CDR3 covers 14 residues. V was shortened by 0 bases and J by 4 bases, with 9 bases between the two germline ends.

V and J are TRBV20-1 and TRBJ1-4; 8 positions match TRBD1. This CDR3 spans 13 amino acids. Looked up from germline, CDR1 is DFQATT and CDR2 is SNEGSKA (reference sequence). The junction had 4 bases not matched to a gene; V was cut back by 5 bases and J by 5 bases. The CDR3 loop is CSAVRGLNEKLFF. CDR3 in DNA: TGCAGTGCTGTCAGGGGGCTCAATGAAAAACTGTTTTTT.